A selection of T cell receptor beta chains follows, all from one sample in a study of blood T cell repertoires in COVID-19. TCRdb keeps only in-frame clones here, not all; method: immunoSEQ multiplex PCR. The data contain about 280,000 clones, around 87% of them singletons. Sequenced material: peripheral blood. These receptors originate from a woman in her twenties or thirties who had recovered from COVID-19. Both conserved end residues are part of each CDR3. Not all rows give a size; the values are once, few, many and, for expanded clones, a class.

- | TRBV23-1 | CASNAGSYGYTF
- | TRBV29-1 | CSVEGTGGEQYF
once | TRBV12-3/TRBV12-4 | CASTPGRENEQFF
- | TRBV30 | CAWSLAYEQYF
- | TRBV5-5 | CASSLPSGQGNTEAFF
- | TRBV28 | CASSRDRENSPLHF
- | TRBV6-2/TRBV6-3 | CASSYGAVNQPQHF
- | TRBV6-1 | CASSDARGPGNTIYF
- | TRBV5-8 | CASSLGGLTTEAFF
- | TRBV12-3/TRBV12-4 | CASSSGVRETQYF
- | TRBV4-1 | CASSQDQGLRYGYTF
- | TRBV24-1 | CATSDPGQGDTGELFF
- | TRBV7-2 | CASSLGDRRTGELFF
- | TRBV4-1 | CASSQGGRRGRLSYEQYF
- | TRBV11-1 | CASSVADTTEAFF
- | TRBV19 | CASSLSYRDTEAFF
once | TRBV6-5 | CASSYSDRGFSYEQYF
once | TRBV3-1/TRBV3-2 | CASSRDRGQSDPYNEQFF
once | TRBV5-4 | CASSWGPSGANVLTF
once | TRBV27 | CASSFPGGGTEAFF
- | TRBV28 | CASSSPWTSGTDEQFF
- | TRBV4-3 | CASSQGSTGLGGYTF
- | TRBV5-6 | CASSWDRGNREQYF
- | TRBV7-8 | CASSPAYREQFF
- | TRBV10-3 | CAIEGEGEAFF
- | TRBV2 | CASSEAVAGTAYEQYF
- | TRBV21-1 | CASSKNGVGYEQYF
- | TRBV18 | CASSPGTGVGYEQYF
- | TRBV4-3 | CASSQGRGDEQYF
- | TRBV19 | CASSIPPLAGGTDTQYF
- | TRBV4-2 | CASSQSAVSSDNEQFF
few | TRBV19 | CASSTGTGHQPQHF
- | TRBV7-3 | CASSRGDRTTNTGELFF
- | TRBV6-2/TRBV6-3 | CASSLGYLAGDTQYF
- | TRBV28 | CASSPQGSGANVLTF
once | TRBV5-5 | CASSPGGGNEQYF
- | TRBV6-5 | CASSSGTSGYEQYF
- | TRBV7-2 | CASSWARGNTEAFF
- | TRBV29-1 | CSVVTSSYNEQFF
- | TRBV25-1 | CASSVSGSTYNEQFF
- | TRBV2 | CASELAGETQYF
- | TRBV11-1 | CASSLALSYEQYF
- | TRBV28 | CASSPPRTAHYEQYF
- | TRBV7-9 | CASSLQGAWDYGYTF
- | TRBV19 | CASSLQVSGANVLTF
- | TRBV18 | CASSPPSVETQYF
once | TRBV5-1 | CASSLASGDYGYTF
- | TRBV6-5 | CASSSGAGNTIYF
- | TRBV3-1/TRBV3-2 | CASSGQPYNTGELFF
- | TRBV19 | CASSIAGTNEKLFF
few | TRBV11-3 | CASSLGQQNTDTQYF
- | TRBV28 | CASSRRTAHTGANVLTF